The sequence of this T cell receptor beta chain was determined in a study of a mutant IDH1 vaccine in newly diagnosed glioma. Regarding time point: week 35, safety follow-up. Vaccination used 300 ug of mutant IDH1 20-mer peptide per dose, with topical imiquimod. Clones were read by immunoSEQ multiplex PCR, and TCRdb kept only the in-frame ones, dropping some. The sample includes tens of thousands of clones, roughly 84% of them seen just once. Trimming took 4 bases from V and 6 from J; bases not matched to a gene: 23. This CDR3 region has 20 residues. In germline, CDR1 is SGHAT, CDR2 FQNNGV. Remarks on this clone: Its antigen is currently unknown.

The TCR sequence derives from a man between 18 and 35 years old with glioma. The rearrangement joins TRBV11-2 to TRBJ2-7, with 11 bases identical to TRBD2. Sequences were derived from PBMCs, sampled from a glioma patient whose treatment included an IDH1 peptide vaccine. CDR3 DNA sequence: TGTGCCAGCAGCTCAGAGATCCTAGCGGGAGGCCCACGGGACCCCTCCGAGCAGTACTTC. Amino acids: CASSSEILAGGPRDPSEQYF.